This TCR beta chain was sequenced during a study of blood T cell repertoires in COVID-19. Looking at the study overall: Specimens from acute and convalescent COVID-19 originated in the United States, Italy and Spain. PBMCs, B-cell-depleted T cells, or T cells provided the cDNA or gDNA that made up the material.

Original analysis: From reference gene primer amplification, estimates of nucleated cell counts were derived. Measured with immunoSEQ multiplex PCR; TCRdb has only the in-frame clones, and not every one. V and J calls and clone size follow that table, whereas D and trimming were derived from the DNA. The data contain 55,000 to 80,000 clones, approximately 92% of them singletons. From germline, CDR1 is KGHDR and CDR2 SFDVKD. The length of the CDR3 is 13 residues. V was trimmed by 3 bases and J by 6 bases, leaving 10 bases between them. This chain uses TRBV24-1 with TRBJ1-1; D is perhaps TRBD1 (6 bases). The source is an elderly man with acute or convalescent COVID-19. The sample taken for sequencing was peripheral blood. In nucleotides, the CDR3 is TGTGCCACCAGTGATGGGGGGGCAGCTGAAGCTTTCTTT. Translating it yields CATSDGGAAEAFF.